This entry lists 21 T cell receptor beta chains sequenced from one sample in a study of CD8+ T cells in alopecia areata. cDNA reverse transcribed from extracted RNA served as the sequencing template. Method: immunoSEQ multiplex PCR; TCRdb's copy keeps in-frame clones and lacks some. The table has tens of thousands of clones, roughly two thirds seen once. Researchers sorted CD4+ cells into CD25+CD127- cells for five or six patients. The sequenced material came from CD4+ Tregs sorted from blood. All receptors derive from a human donor with alopecia areata.

This clone was seen just once. CDR3 residues: CASSLDDYEQYF. CDR3 sequence (DNA): TGCGCCAGCAGCTTGGACGACTACGAGCAGTACTTC. The V call is TRBV5-1, the J call TRBJ2-7; D gene ambiguous. The germline V gene encodes CDR1 SGHRS and CDR2 YFSETQ. V lost 0 bases, J lost 3 bases, and 4 bases lay in between. The CDR3 runs 12 residues.

The rearrangement joins TRBV21-1 to TRBJ2-3; the D call of TRBD2 is as the table states it, not checked on the DNA. TRBV21-1 is termed a pseudogene. The CDR3 is made up of 20 amino acids. The DNA for the CDR3 is TGTGCCAGCAGCAAGAAGTCTGGCGGGAGCAGGGGATCTAGCACAGATACGCAGTATTTT. Amino acid sequence: CASSKKSGGSRGSSTDTQYF.

This chain uses TRBV18 with TRBJ1-2; D is unclear. V was clipped by 6 bases and J by 4 bases, with 18 bases between them. In germline, CDR1 is KGHSH, CDR2 LQKENI. The CDR3 has 15 residues. This CDR3 is CASSPARTDAYGYTF. CDR3 sequence (DNA): TGTGCCAGCTCTCCGGCGAGGACGGACGCCTATGGCTACACCTTC.

The chain recombines TRBV5-1 with TRBJ1-2; maybe TRBD1 (5 bases). This CDR3 has 15 residues. V lost 0 bases and J lost 1, with 10 bases in between. The germline gives CDR1 SGHRS, CDR2 YFSETQ. Here the CDR3 reads CASSLEAGRNYGYTF. The CDR3 nucleotides read TGCGCCAGCAGCTTGGAGGCAGGGCGTAACTATGGCTACACCTTC.

The gene calls are TRBV6-6 and TRBJ2-1; 11 bases map to TRBD2. Losses at the gene ends were 6 bases for V and 12 bases for J; bases not matched to a gene: 16. CDR3 length: 16 residues. The germline CDR1 and CDR2 sequences are MNHNY and SVGAGI (reference sequence). DNA for the CDR3: TGTGCCAGCAGCCCACCGTCGGTAGCGGGGGGGCTCGGGCAGTTCTTC. This codes for CASSPPSVAGGLGQFF.

The chain links TRBV5-1 to TRBJ1-1, with D tentatively TRBD1 (6 bases). CDR3 length: 13 amino acids. Trimming pared 5 bases from V and 6 bases from J, leaving 14 bases between. The germline V gene has CDR1 SGHRS and CDR2 YFSETQ. The CDR3 is CASRKNSGAEAFF. In DNA form, the CDR3 reads TGCGCCAGCAGGAAAAATTCAGGGGCTGAAGCTTTCTTT. Combining the CDR3 with reference TRBV5-1 and TRBJ1-1 gives the whole variable domain KAGVTQTPRYLIKTRGQQVTLSCSPISGHRSVSWYQQTPGQGLQFLFEYFSETQRNKGNFPGRFSGRQFSNSRSEMNVSTLELGDSALYLCASRKNSGAEAFFGQGTRLTVV.

The chain is built from TRBV30 and TRBJ1-1; D gene unclear. CDR1 and CDR2 (germline): GTSNPN, SVGIG (reference sequence). The CDR3 is 16 amino acids. V dropped 4 bases and J dropped 1 base, with 19 bases sitting between them. The CDR3 region is CAWIFISRRPNTEAFF. DNA for the CDR3: TGTGCCTGGATCTTCATATCTCGACGTCCGAACACTGAAGCTTTCTTT.

The chain joins TRBV7-2 to TRBJ1-5; D unclear. V lost 1 base and J 3 bases, leaving 10 bases between the germline ends. This CDR3 is built from 15 residues. In germline, CDR1 is SGHTA, CDR2 FQGNSA. CDR3 nucleotides: TGTGCCAGCAGCTTAGATGGGCAGTTCAATCAGCCCCAGCATTTT. Translation: CASSLDGQFNQPQHF.

This chain uses TRBV5-1 with TRBJ2-3, with 8 positions matching TRBD1. Germline V gene lookup returns CDR1 SGHRS and CDR2 YFSETQ. CDR3 length: 15 residues. V shed 1 base, J shed 2 bases, and the junction held 3 bases outside the gene matches. The CDR3 sequence: CASSLLTGDTDTQYF. In DNA, the CDR3 is TGCGCCAGCAGCTTGCTGACAGGGGACACAGATACGCAGTATTTT. The entire variable domain, with the rest obtained from reference TRBV5-1 and TRBJ2-3, is as follows: KAGVTQTPRYLIKTRGQQVTLSCSPISGHRSVSWYQQTPGQGLQFLFEYFSETQRNKGNFPGRFSGRQFSNSRSEMNVSTLELGDSALYLCASSLLTGDTDTQYFGPGTRLTVL.

This clone was observed a few times. The chain uses TRBV2 and TRBJ2-1; perhaps TRBD1 as D (5 bases). Trimming cost V 7 bases and J 2 bases, with 15 bases left between them. The V gene's germline CDR1 is SNHLY and CDR2 FYNNEI. The CDR3 is 15 residues long. Written as DNA, the CDR3 is TGTGCCAGCATACTCTCTCAGGGCGCCTACAATGAGCAGTTCTTC. This sequence encodes CASILSQGAYNEQFF.

The chain couples TRBV11-2 to TRBJ2-3; D may be TRBD1 (5 bases). Trimming removed 5 bases from V and 2 bases from J, with 11 bases in between. Germline CDR1 is SGHAT and CDR2 is FQNNGV. The CDR3 length is 14 residues. CDR3 DNA sequence: TGTGCCAGCAGCCCACGACAGTCCACAGATACGCAGTATTTT. Translated: CASSPRQSTDTQYF.

A single count supports this clone. J is TRBJ1-1 and V is TRBV6-5, with TRBD1 as a possible D gene (5 bases). Germline lookup yields CDR1 MNHEY and CDR2 SVGAGI. Deletions cut 4 bases from V and 11 bases from J, with 14 bases between. This CDR3 has 12 amino acids. The CDR3 coding sequence is TGTGCCAGCAGTTCTGTGGGGCCAGGGGCTTTCTTT. Its protein is CASSSVGPGAFF.

The chain couples TRBV5-6 to TRBJ2-3, with D perhaps given as TRBD1 or TRBD2 (5 bases each). Trimming shortened V by 3 bases and J by 3 bases, and 14 bases separated the two germline ends. This CDR3 spans 15 amino acids. Germline CDR1 is SGHDT and CDR2 is YYEEEE. CDR3 in amino acids: CASSWGTGMTDTQYF. The CDR3 nucleotides read TGTGCCAGCAGCTGGGGGACGGGAATGACAGATACGCAGTATTTT. Complete variable domain (other parts from reference TRBV5-6 and TRBJ2-3): DAGVTQSPTHLIKTRGQQVTLRCSPKSGHDTVSWYQQALGQGPQFIFQYYEEEERQRGNFPDRFSGHQFPNYSSELNVNALLLGDSALYLCASSWGTGMTDTQYFGPGTRLTVL.

This chain joins TRBV2 and TRBJ2-3, with 12 bases lining up with TRBD2. CDR3 size: 13 residues. The V gene end was trimmed by 8 bases and the J gene end by 3 bases; junction bases not matched to a gene: 0. The germline V gene has CDR1 SNHLY and CDR2 FYNNEI. The CDR3 DNA is TGTGCCAGCGGGACTAGCGGGACAGATACGCAGTATTTT. Residues: CASGTSGTDTQYF. The full variable domain, with the rest looked up from reference TRBV2 and TRBJ2-3, is EPEVTQTPSHQVTQMGQEVILRCVPISNHLYFYWYRQILGQKVEFLVSFYNNEISEKSEIFDDQFSVERPDGSNFTLKIRSTKLEDSAMYFCASGTSGTDTQYFGPGTRLTVL.

V is TRBV4-3 and J is TRBJ2-4; weak D call: TRBD1 (8 bases). The CDR3 loop spans 16 amino acids. Trimming removed 4 bases at V and 6 bases at J, with 19 bases between. The V gene's germline CDR1 is LGHNA and CDR2 YSLEER. The CDR3 here is CASSLSDRGGGNIQYF. CDR3 DNA sequence: TGCGCCAGCAGCCTATCCGACAGGGGCGGGGGAAACATTCAGTACTTC.

V usage is TRBV10-1 and J usage is TRBJ1-1; tentative D call: TRBD1 (5 bases). The CDR3 loop spans 13 amino acids. Germline-derived CDR1 and CDR2 are WNHNN and SYGVQD (reference sequence). V shed 10 bases and J shed 2 bases, with 14 bases lying between them. CDR3 bases: TGCGCCACACAACAGGATTTAAACACTGAAGCTTTCTTT. Encoded protein: CATQQDLNTEAFF.

About this clone itself: The sample contains more than one DNA sequence encoding this CDR3. The chain has TRBV5-1 and TRBJ2-5; D remains unclear. This CDR3 has 16 residues. Trimming took 4 bases from V and 5 from J, leaving 21 bases between them. Germline V gene data show CDR1 as SGHRS and CDR2 as YFSETQ. The CDR3, as DNA: TGCGCCAGCAGCCTAGGACCGGTCCCTCGATGGGAGACCCAGTACTTC. Protein product: CASSLGPVPRWETQYF. Drawing the rest from reference TRBV5-1 and TRBJ2-5, the complete variable domain is KAGVTQTPRYLIKTRGQQVTLSCSPISGHRSVSWYQQTPGQGLQFLFEYFSETQRNKGNFPGRFSGRQFSNSRSEMNVSTLELGDSALYLCASSLGPVPRWETQYFGPGTRLLVL.

This rearrangement joins TRBV6-6 to TRBJ2-1; TRBD2 matches 8 bases. The germline CDR1 and CDR2 sequences are MNHNY and SVGAGI (reference sequence). The J segment lost 9 bases and the V segment lost 6 bases, leaving 7 bases of the junction unmatched. CDR3 length: 13 amino acids. CDR3 coding DNA: TGTGCCAGCAGACCCGGGACTAGGACTGAGCAGTTCTTC. Translating it yields CASRPGTRTEQFF.

The gene calls are TRBV7-9 and TRBJ2-7, with a tentative D call TRBD2 (5 bases). The CDR3 runs to 15 residues. V lost 1 base and J 1 base, leaving 11 bases between the germline ends. Germline values: CDR1 SEHNR, CDR2 FQNEAQ (reference sequence). The CDR3 nucleotides are TGTGCCAGCAGCTTAGGACCGTCGGGGTCCTACGAGCAGTACTTC. Its protein product is CASSLGPSGSYEQYF.

This clone was observed a few times. The CDR3 here is CASDTGGGIEQYF. The CDR3 coding sequence is TGTGCCAGCGATACAGGGGGTGGAATCGAGCAGTACTTC. The chain joins TRBV18 to TRBJ2-7, with 8 bases lining up with TRBD1. Per the germline V gene, CDR1 is KGHSH and CDR2 is LQKENI. The CDR3 contains 13 residues. Trimming removed 8 bases from V and 6 bases from J; junction bases left unmatched: 9.

The chain joins TRBV5-1 to TRBJ2-1, with D perhaps TRBD1 (6 bases). This CDR3 is built from 14 residues. Per the germline V gene, CDR1 is SGHRS and CDR2 is YFSETQ. The germline V and J ends were trimmed by 4 bases and 8 bases, with 16 bases remaining between them. The CDR3 nucleotides are TGCGCCAGCAGCCCGGACAGTTCTGCTTATGAGCAGTTCTTC. This codes for CASSPDSSAYEQFF. The full variable domain, rest sourced from reference TRBV5-1 and TRBJ2-1, is KAGVTQTPRYLIKTRGQQVTLSCSPISGHRSVSWYQQTPGQGLQFLFEYFSETQRNKGNFPGRFSGRQFSNSRSEMNVSTLELGDSALYLCASSPDSSAYEQFFGPGTRLTVL.